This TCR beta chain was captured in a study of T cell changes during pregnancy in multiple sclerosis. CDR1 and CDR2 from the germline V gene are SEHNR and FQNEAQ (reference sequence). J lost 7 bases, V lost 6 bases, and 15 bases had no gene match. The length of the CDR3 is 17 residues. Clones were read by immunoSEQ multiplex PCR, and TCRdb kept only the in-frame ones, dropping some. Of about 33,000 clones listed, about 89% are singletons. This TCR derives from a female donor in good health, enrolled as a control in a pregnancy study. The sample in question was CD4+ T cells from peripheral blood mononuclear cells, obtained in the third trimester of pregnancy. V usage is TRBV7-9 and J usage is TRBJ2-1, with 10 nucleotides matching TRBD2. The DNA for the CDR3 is TGTGCCAGCAGTTTTTCTGGCGCGATAGCGGGAGGTAATGAGCAGTTCTTC. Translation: CASSFSGAIAGGNEQFF.